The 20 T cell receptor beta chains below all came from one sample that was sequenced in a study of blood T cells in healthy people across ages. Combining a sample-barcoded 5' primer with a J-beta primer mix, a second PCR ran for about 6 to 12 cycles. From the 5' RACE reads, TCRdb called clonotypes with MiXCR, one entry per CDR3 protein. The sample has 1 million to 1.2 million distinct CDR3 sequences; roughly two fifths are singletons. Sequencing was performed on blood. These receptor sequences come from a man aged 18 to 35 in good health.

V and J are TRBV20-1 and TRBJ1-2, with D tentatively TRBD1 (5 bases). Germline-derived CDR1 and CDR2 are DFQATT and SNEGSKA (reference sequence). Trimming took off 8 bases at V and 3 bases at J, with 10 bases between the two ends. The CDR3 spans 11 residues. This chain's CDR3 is CSTPTDYGYTF. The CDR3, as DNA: TGCAGTACCCCGACAGACTATGGCTACACCTTC.

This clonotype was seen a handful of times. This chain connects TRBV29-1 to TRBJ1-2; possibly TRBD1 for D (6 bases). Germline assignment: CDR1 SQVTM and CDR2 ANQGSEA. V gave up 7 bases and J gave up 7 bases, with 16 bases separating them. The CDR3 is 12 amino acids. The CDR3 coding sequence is TGCAGCGACAGGGACGTTTCGCTTGGCTACACCTTC. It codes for CSDRDVSLGYTF.

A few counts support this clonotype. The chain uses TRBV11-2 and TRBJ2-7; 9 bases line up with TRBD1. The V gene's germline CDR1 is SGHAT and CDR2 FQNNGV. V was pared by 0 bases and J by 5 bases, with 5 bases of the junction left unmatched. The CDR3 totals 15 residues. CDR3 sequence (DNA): TGTGCCAGCAGCTTAGATGGGGACAGGGTCAACGAGCAGTACTTC. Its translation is CASSLDGDRVNEQYF.

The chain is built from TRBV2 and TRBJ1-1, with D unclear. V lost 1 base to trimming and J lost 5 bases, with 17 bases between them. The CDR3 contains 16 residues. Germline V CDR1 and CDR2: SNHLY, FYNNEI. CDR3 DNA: TGTGCCAGCAGTGAAGTTCCGAGTAGGGTTGGGACTGAAGCTTTCTTT. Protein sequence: CASSEVPSRVGTEAFF.

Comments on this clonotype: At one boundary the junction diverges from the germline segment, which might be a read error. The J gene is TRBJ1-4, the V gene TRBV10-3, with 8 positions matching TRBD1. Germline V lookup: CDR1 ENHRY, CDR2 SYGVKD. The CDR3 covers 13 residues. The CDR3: CAVSGTGAEKLFF. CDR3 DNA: TGTGCCGTCAGCGGGACAGGTGCCGAAAAACTGTTTTTT.

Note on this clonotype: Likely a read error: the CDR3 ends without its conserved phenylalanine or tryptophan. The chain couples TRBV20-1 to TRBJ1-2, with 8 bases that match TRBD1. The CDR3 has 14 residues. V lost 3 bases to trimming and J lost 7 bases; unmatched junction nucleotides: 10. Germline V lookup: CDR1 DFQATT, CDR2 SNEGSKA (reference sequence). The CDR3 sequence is CSARVGTGWRGYTY. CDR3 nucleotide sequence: TGCAGTGCTAGGGTAGGGACAGGATGGCGTGGCTACACCTAC.

For the CDR3, the DNA is TGTGCCAGCAGTTACACGATCCGCGGGGGCCAAGAGACCCAGTACTTC. It yields the protein CASSYTIRGGQETQYF. This rearrangement joins TRBV6-5 to TRBJ2-5, with TRBD2 matching over 7 bases. V shed 2 bases, J shed 1 base, and the junction held 7 bases outside the gene matches. The CDR3 contains 16 residues. Germline CDR1 and CDR2: MNHEY and SVGAGI.

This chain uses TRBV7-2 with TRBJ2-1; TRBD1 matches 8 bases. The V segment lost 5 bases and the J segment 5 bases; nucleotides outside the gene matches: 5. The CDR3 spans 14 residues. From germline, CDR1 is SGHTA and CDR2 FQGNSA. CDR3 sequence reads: CASSRQGSDNEQFF. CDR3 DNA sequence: TGTGCCAGCAGCCGACAGGGGTCGGACAATGAGCAGTTCTTC.

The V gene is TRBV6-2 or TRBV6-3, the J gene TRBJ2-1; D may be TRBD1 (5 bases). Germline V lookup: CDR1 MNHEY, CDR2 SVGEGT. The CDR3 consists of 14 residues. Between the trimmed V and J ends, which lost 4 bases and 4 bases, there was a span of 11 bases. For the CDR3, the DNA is TGTGCCAGCAGTTTATCCCGACAGTACAATGAGCAGTTCTTC. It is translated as CASSLSRQYNEQFF.

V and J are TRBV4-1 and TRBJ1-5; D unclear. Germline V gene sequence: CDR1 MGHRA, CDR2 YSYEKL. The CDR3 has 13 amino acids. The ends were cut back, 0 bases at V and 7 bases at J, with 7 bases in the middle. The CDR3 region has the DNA TGCGCCAGCAGCCAAGACGGGGTGCAGCCCCAGCATTTT. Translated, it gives CASSQDGVQPQHF.

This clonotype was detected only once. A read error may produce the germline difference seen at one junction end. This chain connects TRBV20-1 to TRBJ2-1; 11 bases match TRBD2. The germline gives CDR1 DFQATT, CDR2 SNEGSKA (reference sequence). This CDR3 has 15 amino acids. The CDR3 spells CSARTFSGGDNGQFF. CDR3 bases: TGCAGTGCTCGCACTTTTAGCGGGGGGGACAATGGGCAGTTCTTC.

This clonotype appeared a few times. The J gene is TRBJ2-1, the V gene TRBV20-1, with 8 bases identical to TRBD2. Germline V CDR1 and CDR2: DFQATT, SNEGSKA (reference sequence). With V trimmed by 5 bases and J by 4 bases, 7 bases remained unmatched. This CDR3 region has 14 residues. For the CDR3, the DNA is TGCAGTGCTCCCATAGCGGGACCGTACAATGAGCAGTTCTTC. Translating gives CSAPIAGPYNEQFF.

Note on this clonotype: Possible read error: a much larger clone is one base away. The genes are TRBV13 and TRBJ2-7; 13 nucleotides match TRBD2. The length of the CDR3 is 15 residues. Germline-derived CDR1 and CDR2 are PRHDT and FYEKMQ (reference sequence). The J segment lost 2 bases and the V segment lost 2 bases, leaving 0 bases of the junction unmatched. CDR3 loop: CASSLTSGGAYEQYF. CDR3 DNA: TGTGCCAGCAGCTTAACTAGCGGGGGGGCCTACGAGCAGTACTTC.

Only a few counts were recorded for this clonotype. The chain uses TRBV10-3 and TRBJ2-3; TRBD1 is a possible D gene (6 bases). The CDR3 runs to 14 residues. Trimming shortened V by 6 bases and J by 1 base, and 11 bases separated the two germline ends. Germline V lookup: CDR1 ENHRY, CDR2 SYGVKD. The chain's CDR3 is CAISQGLGTDTQYF. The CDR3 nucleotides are TGTGCCATCAGCCAGGGGTTAGGCACAGATACGCAGTATTTT.

The CDR3 DNA sequence: TGTGCCAGCAGGTTTGGGGGGGGTAGCACTGAAGCTTTCTTT. This encodes CASRFGGGSTEAFF. The chain employs TRBV2 and TRBJ1-1, with D tentatively TRBD1 (5 bases). The CDR3 is made up of 14 amino acids. V shed 6 bases and J shed 4 bases, with 15 bases lying between them. Looked up from germline, CDR1 is SNHLY and CDR2 is FYNNEI.

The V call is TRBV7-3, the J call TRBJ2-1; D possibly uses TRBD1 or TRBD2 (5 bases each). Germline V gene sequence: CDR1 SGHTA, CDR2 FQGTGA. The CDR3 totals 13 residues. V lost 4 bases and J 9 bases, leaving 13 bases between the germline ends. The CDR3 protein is CASSSVSGREQFF. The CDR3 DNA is TGTGCCAGCAGCTCCGTTTCGGGGCGTGAGCAGTTCTTC.

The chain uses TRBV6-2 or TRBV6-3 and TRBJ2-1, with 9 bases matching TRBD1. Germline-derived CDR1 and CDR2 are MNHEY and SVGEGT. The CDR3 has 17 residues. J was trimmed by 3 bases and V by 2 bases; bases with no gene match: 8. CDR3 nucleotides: TGTGCCAGCAGTTACGATTTGACAGGGGGATTCTACAATGAGCAGTTCTTC. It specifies CASSYDLTGGFYNEQFF.

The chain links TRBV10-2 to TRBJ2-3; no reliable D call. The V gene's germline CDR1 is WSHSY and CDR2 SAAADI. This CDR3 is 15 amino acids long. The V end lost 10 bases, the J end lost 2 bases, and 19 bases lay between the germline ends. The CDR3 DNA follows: TGCGCCACCTCAAGTCGTGGCTCAACCACAGATACGCAGTATTTT. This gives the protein CATSSRGSTTDTQYF.

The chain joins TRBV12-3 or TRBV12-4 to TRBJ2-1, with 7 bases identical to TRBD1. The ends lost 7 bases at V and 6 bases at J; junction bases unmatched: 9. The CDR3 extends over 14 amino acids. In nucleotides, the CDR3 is TGTGCCAGCAACTCGGACAGGACATCCAATGAGCAGTTCTTC. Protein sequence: CASNSDRTSNEQFF.

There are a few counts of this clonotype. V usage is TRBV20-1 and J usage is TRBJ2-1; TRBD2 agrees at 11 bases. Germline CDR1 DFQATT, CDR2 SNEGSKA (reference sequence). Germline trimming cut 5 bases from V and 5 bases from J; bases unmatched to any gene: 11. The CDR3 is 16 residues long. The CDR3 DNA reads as TGCAGTGCTGAAACTTTAGCGGGGGGGCCCGACAATGAGCAGTTCTTC. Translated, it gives CSAETLAGGPDNEQFF.